These 31 T cell receptor beta chains share one sample of origin, sequenced in a study of blood T cell repertoires in COVID-19. Generated by immunoSEQ multiplex PCR, the TCRdb table keeps only in-frame clones and is missing some. The table includes roughly 88,000 clones, about 90% detected once. The specimen sequenced was peripheral blood. These receptors came from a woman aged 50 to 60 in a cohort sampled during active COVID-19.

The rearrangement joins TRBV11-2 to TRBJ2-7; a weak D match, TRBD1 (7 bases). V was shortened by 0 bases and J by 6 bases, with 21 bases between the two germline ends. Germline CDR1 SGHAT, CDR2 FQNNGV. There are 17 residues in the CDR3. CDR3: CASSLERDSRGAGEQYF. DNA for the CDR3: TGTGCCAGCAGCTTAGAAAGGGACAGCAGGGGGGCGGGCGAGCAGTACTTC.

V usage is TRBV4-1 and J usage is TRBJ2-6; TRBD1 matches at 7 bases. The length of the CDR3 is 18 residues. Per the germline V gene, CDR1 is MGHRA and CDR2 is YSYEKL. With V trimmed by 2 bases and J by 2 bases, 9 bases remained unmatched. In nucleotides, the CDR3 is TGCGCCAGCAGCCAAAGGATCCAGGGGGACCCTGGGGCCAACGTCCTGACTTTC. This encodes CASSQRIQGDPGANVLTF.

The chain recombines TRBV3-1 (or the pseudogene TRBV3-2) with TRBJ1-2, with D unclear. Germline CDR1 LGHDT, CDR2 YNNKEL (reference sequence). V lost 1 base to trimming and J lost 4 bases, with 7 bases between them. The CDR3 is 13 residues long. CDR3 loop: CASSQATPYGYTF. The CDR3 DNA sequence: TGTGCCAGCAGCCAAGCGACTCCCTATGGCTACACCTTC.

This rearrangement joins TRBV5-1 to TRBJ2-3, with TRBD2 identical over 12 bases. Germline CDR1 is SGHRS and CDR2 is YFSETQ. Trimming cost V 1 base and J 1 base; bases outside gene matches: 4. This CDR3 spans 17 amino acids. Here the CDR3 DNA reads TGCGCCAGCAGCTTGTCGACTAGCGGGAGCGGCACAGATACGCAGTATTTT. It translates to CASSLSTSGSGTDTQYF. The complete variable domain, with remaining parts taken from reference TRBV5-1 and TRBJ2-3, reads KAGVTQTPRYLIKTRGQQVTLSCSPISGHRSVSWYQQTPGQGLQFLFEYFSETQRNKGNFPGRFSGRQFSNSRSEMNVSTLELGDSALYLCASSLSTSGSGTDTQYFGPGTRLTVL.

V is TRBV5-1 and J is TRBJ2-1, with 9 bases matching TRBD2. Trimming at V came to 4 bases and at J to 9 bases, leaving 11 bases not matched to a gene. This CDR3 has 15 residues. Germline V gene sequence: CDR1 SGHRS, CDR2 YFSETQ. CDR3 DNA: TGCGCCAGCAGCCCCAGTCCGGGACTAGCTCCTGAGCAGTTCTTC. Amino acids: CASSPSPGLAPEQFF.

The chain carries TRBV3-1 (or the pseudogene TRBV3-2) and TRBJ1-1; D is uncertain. Trimming left V 2 bases short and J 5 bases short, with 12 bases between. Per germline, CDR1 LGHDT and CDR2 YNNKEL (reference sequence). The CDR3 is 14 amino acids. The CDR3 nucleotides are TGTGCCAGCAGCCAAAGGGAGAGCGAAACTGAAGCTTTCTTT. Translated, it gives CASSQRESETEAFF.

V usage is TRBV4-2 and J usage is TRBJ2-5, with 11 bases matching TRBD2. This CDR3 is 18 amino acids long. V lost 4 bases, J lost 5 bases, and 15 bases stayed unmatched. Germline V gene sequence: CDR1 LGHNA, CDR2 YNFKEQ. DNA of the CDR3: TGTGCCAGCAGCCTAAAGGGGCTTAGCGGGGGGGCCTCCGAGACCCAGTACTTC. Protein: CASSLKGLSGGASETQYF.

J is TRBJ2-7 and V is TRBV12-5; 14 bases map to TRBD2. The germline CDR1 and CDR2 sequences are LGHNT and FRNRAP. V dropped 5 bases and J dropped 0; count of bases not matched to a gene: 3. The CDR3 loop spans 16 amino acids. CDR3 sequence reads: CASGLGLAGASYEQYF. The CDR3 DNA sequence: TGTGCTAGTGGTCTGGGACTAGCGGGGGCCTCCTACGAGCAGTACTTC. Full variable domain (rest looked up from reference TRBV12-5 and TRBJ2-7): DARVTQTPRHKVTEMGQEVTMRCQPILGHNTVFWYRQTMMQGLELLAYFRNRAPLDDSGMPKDRFSAEMPDATLATLKIQPSEPRDSAVYFCASGLGLAGASYEQYFGPGTRLTVT.

The chain links TRBV18 to TRBJ2-2; D possibly corresponds to TRBD1 (6 bases). Per the germline V gene, CDR1 is KGHSH and CDR2 is LQKENI. V was trimmed by 1 base and J by 1 base, leaving 22 bases between them. The CDR3 loop spans 20 amino acids. CDR3 DNA sequence: TGTGCCAGCTCACCACTTCTATCGGCCAGGGGATCGGGGAACACCGGGGAGCTGTTTTTT. This translates into CASSPLLSARGSGNTGELFF.

The chain employs TRBV20-1 and TRBJ2-1; 12 nucleotides line up with TRBD2. With 7 bases clipped from V and 15 bases from J, the junction kept 7 bases outside the gene matches. Per the germline V gene, CDR1 is DFQATT and CDR2 is SNEGSKA (reference sequence). This CDR3 is built from 11 residues. This CDR3 reads CSGPLAGGLFF. CDR3 bases: TGCAGTGGTCCACTAGCGGGGGGTCTGTTCTTC.

The chain recombines TRBV9 with TRBJ2-3, with TRBD2 matching over 10 bases. The CDR3 length is 16 residues. CDR1 is SGDLS and CDR2 is YYNGEE in the germline V gene. Trimming took 4 bases from V and 6 from J; bases not matched to a gene: 11. The CDR3 coding sequence is TGTGCCAGCAGCCCCCGGACTAGCGGTTTGGCGGATACGCAGTATTTT. Encoded protein: CASSPRTSGLADTQYF.

V gene TRBV11-2 combines with J gene TRBJ2-2, with 11 positions matching TRBD2. Germline values: CDR1 SGHAT, CDR2 FQNNGV. V lost 2 bases and J lost 2; bases outside the gene matches: 7. This CDR3 has 18 amino acids. The CDR3 coding sequence is TGTGCCAGCAGCTTATATGTTAGCGGGAGGGCCAACACCGGGGAGCTGTTTTTT. It translates to CASSLYVSGRANTGELFF. Using reference TRBV11-2 and TRBJ2-2 for the parts outside the CDR3, the full variable domain is EAGVAQSPRYKIIEKRQSVAFWCNPISGHATLYWYQQILGQGPKLLIQFQNNGVVDDSQLPKDRFSAERLKGVDSTLKIQPAKLEDSAVYLCASSLYVSGRANTGELFFGEGSRLTVL.

The J gene is TRBJ2-3, the V gene TRBV5-6; 10 nucleotides line up with TRBD1. Looked up from germline, CDR1 is SGHDT and CDR2 is YYEEEE. The CDR3 consists of 14 residues. V lost 1 base, J lost 14 bases, and 10 bases stayed unmatched. The CDR3 region has the DNA TGTGCCAGCAGCTTGCGGGACAGGGGCCCCGGGGTGTATTTT. It specifies CASSLRDRGPGVYF.

The rearrangement uses TRBV10-1 and TRBJ2-1; 7 bases agree with TRBD1. The CDR3 is made up of 15 amino acids. The V and J ends lost 4 bases and 0 bases, in that order; junction bases with no gene match: 3. Germline-derived CDR1 and CDR2 are WNHNN and SYGVQD (reference sequence). The CDR3 DNA reads as TGCGCCAGCAGTGGGACAGGCGGCTCCTACAATGAGCAGTTCTTC. Translation: CASSGTGGSYNEQFF.

The J gene is TRBJ2-3, the V gene TRBV7-2; D may be TRBD2 (5 bases). The CDR3 consists of 16 residues. Germline V gives CDR1 SGHTA, CDR2 FQGNSA. V was trimmed by 2 bases and J by 2 bases, leaving 14 bases between them. The CDR3 loop is CASSLSGRADTDTQYF. CDR3 in DNA: TGTGCCAGCAGCTTAAGCGGACGCGCCGACACAGATACGCAGTATTTT.

Only one count was recorded for this clone. The rearrangement joins TRBV5-1 to TRBJ2-7, with 10 bases identical to TRBD1. J was trimmed by 4 bases and V by 8 bases; bases with no gene match: 9. CDR1 SGHRS and CDR2 YFSETQ come from the germline V gene. The CDR3 totals 14 residues. The CDR3 nucleotides read TGCGCCAGTCGGACGGGGACAGGGGATTACGAGCAGTACTTC. Translating gives CASRTGTGDYEQYF. Full variable domain (rest looked up from reference TRBV5-1 and TRBJ2-7): KAGVTQTPRYLIKTRGQQVTLSCSPISGHRSVSWYQQTPGQGLQFLFEYFSETQRNKGNFPGRFSGRQFSNSRSEMNVSTLELGDSALYLCASRTGTGDYEQYFGPGTRLTVT.

In this sample, this clone turned up once. The genes are TRBV28 and TRBJ1-6; 8 positions agree with TRBD1. The CDR3 spans 13 residues. After removal of 8 bases from V and 7 bases from J, the junction contained 4 bases not matched to a gene. Germline-derived CDR1 and CDR2 are MDHEN and SYDVKM. CDR3 sequence reads: CASHYRGNSPLHF. The DNA for the CDR3 is TGTGCCAGCCACTACAGGGGGAATTCACCCCTCCACTTT.

The gene calls are TRBV5-1 and TRBJ1-1; no clear D. Trimming took 6 bases from V and 1 from J, leaving 10 bases between them. Germline CDR1 is SGHRS and CDR2 is YFSETQ. This CDR3 has 13 amino acids. This chain's CDR3 is CASMYGRNTEAFF. Written as DNA, the CDR3 is TGCGCCAGCATGTATGGGAGGAACACTGAAGCTTTCTTT.

The V call is TRBV4-2, the J call TRBJ1-1; 7 positions agree with TRBD1. The V and J ends lost 6 bases and 9 bases, in that order; junction bases with no gene match: 7. Germline V lookup: CDR1 LGHNA, CDR2 YNFKEQ. CDR3 length equals 12 residues. The CDR3 region has the DNA TGTGCCAGCAGTCTTCAACAGGGGAAAGCTTTCTTT. This translates into CASSLQQGKAFF.

This chain links TRBV2 with TRBJ2-2, with TRBD1 matching over 9 bases. CDR3 length: 14 amino acids. Trimming cost V 6 bases and J 7 bases; bases outside gene matches: 6. The V gene's germline CDR1 is SNHLY and CDR2 FYNNEI. The CDR3 is CASREQGAVGELFF. The DNA of the CDR3 is TGTGCCAGCAGGGAACAGGGGGCTGTCGGGGAGCTGTTTTTT.

The chain is built from TRBV18 and TRBJ2-3, with 7 bases fitting TRBD2. With 4 bases clipped from V and 5 bases from J, the junction kept 6 bases outside the gene matches. Germline values: CDR1 KGHSH, CDR2 LQKENI. This CDR3 contains 14 residues. The CDR3: CASSLVAGEDTQYF. CDR3 DNA sequence: TGTGCCAGCTCACTAGTGGCGGGAGAAGATACGCAGTATTTT.

The CDR3 region has the DNA TGCGCCAGCAGTGAGAGAGCAACTAATGAAAAACTGTTTTTT. Translating it yields CASSERATNEKLFF. The chain has TRBV10-2 and TRBJ1-4; D gene unclear. Germline CDR1 is WSHSY and CDR2 is SAAADI. This CDR3 spans 14 amino acids. V lost 2 bases to trimming and J lost 0 bases, with 4 bases between them.

The chain uses TRBV5-1 and TRBJ1-1, with TRBD1 as a possible D gene (5 bases). V was cut by 1 base and J by 3 bases, with 13 bases left in between. This CDR3 has 15 amino acids. The V gene's germline CDR1 is SGHRS and CDR2 YFSETQ. The CDR3 here is CASSLFVGDDTEAFF. The CDR3 bases are TGCGCCAGCAGCTTGTTTGTAGGGGATGACACTGAAGCTTTCTTT.

Notes on this clone: The same CDR3 can be traced to other DNA sequences in this sample. The chain has TRBV7-9 and TRBJ2-7; 7 bases align to TRBD1. Germline values: CDR1 SEHNR, CDR2 FQNEAQ (reference sequence). V shed 4 bases and J 0 bases; nucleotides not matched to a gene: 0. The CDR3 extends over 13 amino acids. As DNA, the CDR3 is TGTGCCAGCAGCTGGGACAGCTCCTACGAGCAGTACTTC. It specifies CASSWDSSYEQYF.

The chain couples TRBV10-3 to TRBJ2-2; 9 positions match TRBD1. Germline CDR1 ENHRY, CDR2 SYGVKD. The CDR3 consists of 16 residues. V lost 5 bases to trimming and J lost 6 bases; unmatched junction nucleotides: 10. Here the CDR3 reads CAISYRDRADAGELFF. CDR3 bases: TGTGCCATCAGTTACCGGGACAGGGCGGACGCCGGGGAGCTGTTTTTT.

This sequence joins TRBV2 and TRBJ2-3, with 11 bases identical to TRBD2. With 6 bases clipped from V and 2 bases from J, the junction kept 4 bases outside the gene matches. CDR3 length equals 15 residues. The germline V gene encodes CDR1 SNHLY and CDR2 FYNNEI. The CDR3 DNA is TGTGCCAGCAGCGCTAGCGGGGGGCTCACAGATACGCAGTATTTT. It specifies CASSASGGLTDTQYF.

The chain couples TRBV12-3 or TRBV12-4 to TRBJ1-5; D remains unclear. Trimming removed 6 bases at V and 10 bases at J, with 16 bases between. The CDR3 extends over 13 amino acids. CDR3 in DNA: TGTGCCAGCAGCCCTCCCTCCGGCGGACCCCAGCATTTT. Its protein product is CASSPPSGGPQHF.

The chain couples TRBV27 to TRBJ1-2, with 8 bases lining up with TRBD1. Per germline, CDR1 MNHEY and CDR2 SMNVEV (reference sequence). With 5 bases clipped from V and 6 bases from J, the junction kept 11 bases outside the gene matches. CDR3 length equals 15 residues. The CDR3: CASSPLTGDSHGYTF. The DNA for the CDR3 is TGTGCCAGCAGTCCGTTGACAGGGGACTCCCATGGCTACACCTTC.

The chain uses TRBV24-1 and TRBJ2-1; a weak D match, TRBD2 (6 bases). The CDR3 consists of 16 residues. Per germline, CDR1 KGHDR and CDR2 SFDVKD. Trimming shortened V by 10 bases and J by 5 bases, and 23 bases separated the two germline ends. The CDR3 here is CATGNPGGSGNNEQFF. Here the CDR3 DNA reads TGTGCCACTGGGAACCCGGGCGGTAGCGGCAACAATGAGCAGTTCTTC.

This clone occurred a few times. The chain combines TRBV30 with TRBJ1-6, with TRBD1 matching over 10 bases. Germline V lookup: CDR1 GTSNPN, CDR2 SVGIG (reference sequence). The CDR3 loop spans 14 amino acids. With 8 bases clipped from V and 7 bases from J, the junction kept 8 bases outside the gene matches. CDR3 amino acids: CARGPGQGNSPLHF. DNA for the CDR3: TGTGCCCGCGGCCCGGGACAGGGGAATTCACCCCTCCACTTT.

This clone was counted a single time. The chain is built from TRBV3-1 (or the pseudogene TRBV3-2) and TRBJ2-7, with a possible D match to TRBD2 (5 bases). The V end was cut by 0 bases, the J end by 5 bases, with 17 bases between. The CDR3 extends over 16 amino acids. Germline CDR1 is LGHDT and CDR2 is YNNKEL (reference sequence). The CDR3 loop reads CASSQELLGRRHEQYF. The CDR3 nucleotides are TGTGCCAGCAGCCAAGAACTACTAGGACGTAGACACGAGCAGTACTTC.